Shown below are 20 T cell receptor beta chains from a single sample sequenced in a study of spatial heterogeneity in lung cancer. TCRdb recomputed calls from the 5' RACE reads with MiXCR, one row per CDR3 protein. The sample consists of about 95,000 distinct CDR3 sequences, 7% to 9% of them appearing once. The time point was: sample taken at primary tumor resection. Whole RNA was taken from tumor, nontumor lung or frozen PBMC; it was then sequenced unsorted. Sequenced here: PBMCs, sampled at surgery. These receptors were obtained from a male donor with early-stage non-small cell lung cancer.

This clonotype was seen ten or more times. V gene TRBV28 combines with J gene TRBJ1-1; a possible D gene is TRBD1 (6 bases). In germline, CDR1 is MDHEN, CDR2 SYDVKM. This CDR3 region has 14 residues. The V end was cut by 6 bases, the J end by 3 bases, with 14 bases between. DNA for the CDR3: TGTGCCAGCAGCCCCGGACAGACCCACACTGAAGCTTTCTTT. Translated: CASSPGQTHTEAFF.

This clonotype was recorded at least ten times. The gene calls are TRBV10-2 and TRBJ2-4, with D possibly TRBD2 on 6 matching bases. This CDR3 has 11 amino acids. With 8 bases removed from V and 11 bases from J, the gap between germline ends came to 13 bases. Germline V lookup: CDR1 WSHSY, CDR2 SAAADI. This CDR3 is CASRGGILQYF. The CDR3, as DNA: TGCGCCAGCCGCGGAGGGATCCTTCAGTACTTC.

This clonotype occurred a few times. The rearrangement uses TRBV28 and TRBJ1-1; no clear D. The CDR3 has 13 residues. Deletions cut 6 bases from V and 1 base from J, with 9 bases between. CDR1 is MDHEN, CDR2 SYDVKM, per germline. CDR3 region: CASRGLGNTEAFF. Written as DNA, the CDR3 is TGTGCCAGCAGAGGTTTGGGGAACACTGAAGCTTTCTTT.

This clonotype was observed many times. J is TRBJ2-1 and V is TRBV18; D possibly corresponds to TRBD1 (6 bases). The CDR3 runs 14 residues. Trimming took 3 bases from V and 10 from J, leaving 16 bases between them. The germline V gene has CDR1 KGHSH and CDR2 LQKENI. The DNA for the CDR3 is TGTGCCAGCTCACCTTTCGGGGACACTCGAGAGCAGTTCTTC. Its protein product is CASSPFGDTREQFF.

This clonotype has a handful of counts. The V call is TRBV5-1, the J call TRBJ1-3, with no clear D. With 2 bases removed from V and 4 bases from J, the gap between germline ends came to 19 bases. This CDR3 has 17 amino acids. Per germline, CDR1 SGHRS and CDR2 YFSETQ. In nucleotides, the CDR3 is TGCGCCAGCAGCTTTAGGGAGGGAAGGGCTGCCGGAAACACCATATATTTT. Translation: CASSFREGRAAGNTIYF.

The rearrangement joins TRBV24-1 to TRBJ2-2, with D possibly TRBD1 on 6 matching bases. Germline V CDR1 and CDR2: KGHDR, SFDVKD. Trimming removed 7 bases from V and 0 bases from J, with 11 bases in between. The CDR3 covers 15 residues. The CDR3 DNA reads as TGTGCCACCAGGGCGACAGGAGCGAACACCGGGGAGCTGTTTTTT. Its translation is CATRATGANTGELFF.

This clonotype was observed many times. This sequence joins TRBV30 and TRBJ2-7; 8 bases are a match to TRBD1. CDR1 and CDR2 from the germline V gene are GTSNPN and SVGIG (reference sequence). The V and J ends lost 7 bases and 3 bases, in that order; junction bases with no gene match: 11. The CDR3 length is 14 residues. This CDR3 reads CASVRTGQRYEQYF. CDR3 nucleotide sequence: TGTGCCTCGGTGAGGACAGGGCAACGCTACGAGCAGTACTTC.

This clonotype has a count of ten or more. The DNA for the CDR3 is TGTGCCAGCAGCTTAGGGTCCCTAGCGGGGGCTCACCAAGAGACCCAGTACTTC. Its translation is CASSLGSLAGAHQETQYF. The J gene is TRBJ2-5, the V gene TRBV7-2; 10 nucleotides match TRBD2. Germline V gene lookup returns CDR1 SGHTA and CDR2 FQGNSA. This CDR3 spans 18 amino acids. With V trimmed by 1 base and J by 0 bases, 8 bases remained unmatched.

This rearrangement joins TRBV14 to TRBJ2-2; D is ambiguous. Germline lookup yields CDR1 SGHDN and CDR2 FVKESK. The CDR3 is made up of 14 amino acids. Trimming cost V 1 base and J 4 bases, with 7 bases left between them. CDR3 region: CASSQARFTGELFF. CDR3 DNA: TGTGCCAGCAGCCAAGCGCGGTTCACCGGGGAGCTGTTTTTT.

The V and J genes are TRBV5-1 and TRBJ1-2; 9 bases line up with TRBD1. The V gene's germline CDR1 is SGHRS and CDR2 YFSETQ. The CDR3 spans 15 residues. The V gene end was trimmed by 4 bases and the J gene end by 4 bases; junction bases not matched to a gene: 8. The CDR3 sequence is CASSPGDRAFYGYTF. CDR3 nucleotides: TGCGCCAGCAGCCCGGGGGACAGGGCCTTCTATGGCTACACCTTC.

This clonotype was detected many times. The chain recombines TRBV19 with TRBJ2-1; 8 bases are a match to TRBD2. The V gene end was trimmed by 1 base and the J gene end by 2 bases; junction bases not matched to a gene: 4. Germline-derived CDR1 and CDR2 are LNHDA and SQIVND (reference sequence). The CDR3 has 16 amino acids. CDR3 DNA: TGTGCCAGTAGTATAGGCGGCGGGAGGACCTACAATGAGCAGTTCTTC. It specifies CASSIGGGRTYNEQFF.

This clonotype was counted at least ten times. The chain has TRBV2 and TRBJ1-5; 9 positions agree with TRBD1. This CDR3 contains 17 residues. Germline V lookup: CDR1 SNHLY, CDR2 FYNNEI. Trimming took 2 bases from V and 5 from J; bases not matched to a gene: 10. CDR3 DNA sequence: TGTGCCAGCAGTGAACGCGGACCGGGACAGGGCCATCAGCCCCAGCATTTT. Its protein is CASSERGPGQGHQPQHF.

This clonotype was picked up a small number of times. V gene TRBV29-1 combines with J gene TRBJ2-7, with 12 bases fitting TRBD2. This CDR3 contains 12 residues. Germline-derived CDR1 and CDR2 are SQVTM and ANQGSEA. The V gene end was trimmed by 4 bases and the J gene end by 7 bases; junction bases not matched to a gene: 2. The CDR3 DNA reads TGCAGCGTTGGGACTAGCGGGATAGAGCAGTACTTC. Encoded protein: CSVGTSGIEQYF.

This clonotype was seen ten or more times. CDR3 DNA sequence: TGCAGTGCTACCGAGGGGGGCTTCAATGGCTACACCTTC. This sequence encodes CSATEGGFNGYTF. The J gene is TRBJ1-2, the V gene TRBV20-1; maybe TRBD1 (6 bases). In germline, CDR1 is DFQATT, CDR2 SNEGSKA (reference sequence). Trimming stripped 4 bases from V and 6 bases from J, with 15 bases between. CDR3 size: 13 residues.

This clonotype has a count of ten or more. The rearrangement links TRBV18 to TRBJ2-6; TRBD1 agrees at 9 bases. With V trimmed by 1 base and J by 3 bases, 4 bases remained unmatched. This CDR3 is built from 17 residues. CDR1 KGHSH and CDR2 LQKENI come from the germline V gene. The CDR3 DNA is TGTGCCAGCTCACCACAGGGACAGGGAATTGGGGCCAACGTCCTGACTTTC. As protein: CASSPQGQGIGANVLTF.

J is TRBJ2-2 and V is TRBV5-1; D gene uncertain. The CDR3 spans 14 residues. Germline lookup yields CDR1 SGHRS and CDR2 YFSETQ. The V end was cut by 4 bases, the J end by 0 bases, with 7 bases between. The CDR3 sequence: CASSLDPNTGELFF. The CDR3 coding sequence is TGCGCCAGCAGCCTGGATCCGAACACCGGGGAGCTGTTTTTT. The full variable domain, its missing parts supplied by reference TRBV5-1 and TRBJ2-2, is KAGVTQTPRYLIKTRGQQVTLSCSPISGHRSVSWYQQTPGQGLQFLFEYFSETQRNKGNFPGRFSGRQFSNSRSEMNVSTLELGDSALYLCASSLDPNTGELFFGEGSRLTVL.

This clonotype was seen repeatedly, ten times or more. The chain uses TRBV7-2 and TRBJ2-7; D unclear. V was shortened by 4 bases and J by 2 bases, with 3 bases between the two germline ends. The germline V gene encodes CDR1 SGHTA and CDR2 FQGNSA. The length of the CDR3 is 11 residues. In DNA, the CDR3 is TGTGCCAGCAGCTCAACCTACGAGCAGTACTTC. Residues: CASSSTYEQYF.

This clonotype was seen ten or more times. The CDR3 DNA sequence: TGCAGCGTTGTGATAGGGCCCTCCTACGAGCAGTACTTC. It yields the protein CSVVIGPSYEQYF. The chain combines TRBV29-1 with TRBJ2-7; D not resolved. Germline CDR1 and CDR2: SQVTM and ANQGSEA. V dropped 4 bases and J dropped 0 bases, with 10 bases sitting between them. There are 13 residues in the CDR3.

This clonotype was recorded a few times. The chain recombines TRBV29-1 with TRBJ2-7, with no clear D. V lost 1 base to trimming and J lost 4 bases, with 8 bases between them. CDR3 length equals 12 residues. Germline lookup yields CDR1 SQVTM and CDR2 ANQGSEA. As DNA, the CDR3 is TGCAGCGTTGAAGGCCCCCTATACGAGCAGTACTTC. Its translation is CSVEGPLYEQYF.

This clonotype was counted many times. The chain carries TRBV3-1 and TRBJ1-2, with D unclear. Trimming removed 4 bases at V and 5 bases at J, with 5 bases between. Germline V gene sequence: CDR1 LGHDT, CDR2 YNNKEL (reference sequence). The CDR3 runs to 11 residues. CDR3 nucleotide sequence: TGTGCCAGCAGCCGAAGTTATGGCTACACCTTC. This codes for CASSRSYGYTF.